One and the same sample provided the 22 T cell receptor beta chains below, sequenced in a study of blood T cell repertoires in COVID-19. Generated by immunoSEQ multiplex PCR, the TCRdb table keeps only in-frame clones and is missing some. This table holds roughly 400,000 clones, 85% to 90% found once. The sample was PBMCs or T cells enriched from blood (not recorded which). The receptor set was obtained from a man aged 25 to 40 who had recovered from COVID-19.

J is TRBJ1-1 and V is TRBV12-3 or TRBV12-4; D call uncertain. The CDR3 is made up of 13 amino acids. V was clipped by 2 bases and J by 1 base, with 5 bases between them. CDR3 nucleotides: TGTGCCAGCAGTTTATGGGCGAACACTGAAGCTTTCTTT. Translated: CASSLWANTEAFF.

This clone was detected only once. The V gene is TRBV19, the J gene TRBJ1-1; D unresolved. The germline V gene has CDR1 LNHDA and CDR2 SQIVND (reference sequence). The V gene lost 3 bases and the J gene lost 4 bases, with 9 bases spanning the gap. The CDR3 is made up of 13 amino acids. The CDR3: CASSMVGGTEAFF. In nucleotides, the CDR3 is TGTGCCAGTAGTATGGTGGGAGGCACTGAAGCTTTCTTT.

The chain employs TRBV19 and TRBJ2-1, with D tentatively TRBD1 or TRBD2 (11 bases each). The CDR3 is 19 amino acids. V dropped 6 bases and J dropped 9 bases, with 33 bases sitting between them. Germline-derived CDR1 and CDR2 are LNHDA and SQIVND (reference sequence). The CDR3 protein is CASRAGQGGSSGRAAEQFF. The CDR3 DNA follows: TGTGCCAGTAGGGCGGGACAGGGGGGTAGTAGCGGGAGGGCCGCTGAGCAGTTCTTC.

This chain connects TRBV5-1 to TRBJ2-1, with 10 positions matching TRBD2. In germline, CDR1 is SGHRS, CDR2 YFSETQ. The CDR3 length is 14 residues. Trimming at V came to 0 bases and at J to 8 bases, leaving 2 bases not matched to a gene. The CDR3 DNA is TGCGCCAGCAGCTTGGCGAGCGGGAGGGATGAGCAGTTCTTC. Residues: CASSLASGRDEQFF.

V gene TRBV7-7 combines with J gene TRBJ1-4, with 8 bases aligning to TRBD1. Germline V gives CDR1 SSHAT, CDR2 FNYEAQ (reference sequence). The CDR3 runs to 15 residues. Germline trimming cut 5 bases from V and 1 base from J; bases unmatched to any gene: 3. This CDR3 is CASSPGQGTNEKLFF. The CDR3 DNA reads as TGTGCCAGCAGCCCAGGACAGGGAACTAATGAAAAACTGTTTTTT.

This chain uses TRBV5-1 with TRBJ2-3, with a weak D call TRBD1 (6 bases). The germline V gene encodes CDR1 SGHRS and CDR2 YFSETQ. V was pared by 8 bases and J by 1 base, with 11 bases between. This CDR3 has 13 amino acids. CDR3 DNA sequence: TGCGCCAGTCGGGACATTGGCACAGATACGCAGTATTTT. This sequence encodes CASRDIGTDTQYF. Full variable domain (outside the CDR3, taken from reference TRBV5-1 and TRBJ2-3): KAGVTQTPRYLIKTRGQQVTLSCSPISGHRSVSWYQQTPGQGLQFLFEYFSETQRNKGNFPGRFSGRQFSNSRSEMNVSTLELGDSALYLCASRDIGTDTQYFGPGTRLTVL.

In this sample, this clone turned up a few times. The chain employs TRBV2 and TRBJ1-4, with 8 bases identical to TRBD1. The CDR3 totals 14 residues. With V trimmed by 10 bases and J by 4 bases, 8 bases remained unmatched. Germline CDR1 and CDR2: SNHLY and FYNNEI. The CDR3 protein is CATTGGQRNEKLFF. CDR3 bases: TGTGCCACAACAGGGGGTCAGCGTAATGAAAAACTGTTTTTT.

This rearrangement joins TRBV7-8 to TRBJ1-5; TRBD1 might be the D (5 bases). V gave up 6 bases and J gave up 4 bases, with 16 bases separating them. The CDR3 covers 15 residues. Germline V CDR1 and CDR2: SGHVS, FQNEAQ. CDR3 coding DNA: TGTGCCAGCAGATTGCACCCAGGGTTAAATCAGCCCCAGCATTTT. Its protein is CASRLHPGLNQPQHF. The full variable domain, in which reference TRBV7-8 and TRBJ1-5 provide the parts outside the CDR3, is GAGVSQSPRYKVAKRGQDVALRCDPISGHVSLFWYQQALGQGPEFLTYFQNEAQLDKSGLPSDRFFAERPEGSVSTLKIQRTQQEDSAVYLCASRLHPGLNQPQHFGDGTRLSIL.

The chain combines TRBV10-2 with TRBJ2-7; D is possibly TRBD2 (7 bases). Germline CDR1 reads WSHSY; CDR2 reads SAAADI. The CDR3 has 15 amino acids. V was cut by 0 bases and J by 6 bases, with 15 bases left in between. CDR3 sequence (DNA): TGCGCCAGCAGTGAGTCGATGGGGGGGCTTAGCGAGCAGTACTTC. This encodes CASSESMGGLSEQYF.

Details on this clone: Other DNA sequences within the sample encode an identical CDR3. This chain connects TRBV5-1 to TRBJ1-5, with a possible D match to TRBD1 (6 bases). The V gene lost 0 bases and the J gene lost 7 bases, with 11 bases spanning the gap. The CDR3 extends over 14 amino acids. The V gene's germline CDR1 is SGHRS and CDR2 YFSETQ. The CDR3 loop reads CASSLEGGAQPQHF. CDR3 nucleotides: TGCGCCAGCAGCTTGGAAGGGGGGGCGCAGCCCCAGCATTTT. The full variable domain, rest sourced from reference TRBV5-1 and TRBJ1-5, is KAGVTQTPRYLIKTRGQQVTLSCSPISGHRSVSWYQQTPGQGLQFLFEYFSETQRNKGNFPGRFSGRQFSNSRSEMNVSTLELGDSALYLCASSLEGGAQPQHFGDGTRLSIL.

V gene TRBV5-5 combines with J gene TRBJ2-7, with TRBD1 matching 8 bases. The V gene's germline CDR1 is SGHKS and CDR2 YYEKEE (reference sequence). With 8 bases clipped from V and 5 bases from J, the junction kept 3 bases outside the gene matches. The CDR3 has 11 amino acids. DNA for the CDR3: TGTGCCAGAAAGACAGGGGACGAGCAGTACTTC. Amino acids: CARKTGDEQYF.

The rearrangement links TRBV2 to TRBJ2-1, with 10 bases identical to TRBD2. The length of the CDR3 is 15 residues. Germline lookup yields CDR1 SNHLY and CDR2 FYNNEI. J was trimmed by 6 bases and V by 1 base; bases with no gene match: 3. For the CDR3, the DNA is TGTGCCAGCAGTGAAGGGACTAGCGGAGGCAATGAGCAGTTCTTC. Its protein product is CASSEGTSGGNEQFF.

V is TRBV5-1 and J is TRBJ2-3; D is possibly TRBD1 (7 bases). From germline, CDR1 is SGHRS and CDR2 YFSETQ. Trimming removed 6 bases from V and 6 bases from J, with 11 bases in between. The length of the CDR3 is 12 residues. CDR3: CASNPGGDTQYF. CDR3 DNA sequence: TGCGCCAGCAACCCAGGGGGGGATACGCAGTATTTT.

The chain links TRBV24-1 to TRBJ2-1, with 9 nucleotides matching TRBD2. The V gene end was trimmed by 0 bases and the J gene end by 5 bases; junction bases not matched to a gene: 7. Germline lookup yields CDR1 KGHDR and CDR2 SFDVKD. The CDR3 length is 17 residues. DNA of the CDR3: TGTGCCACCAGTGATTTGACTAGTAGCGGGAGAGACAATGAGCAGTTCTTC. As protein: CATSDLTSSGRDNEQFF.

V is TRBV10-2 and J is TRBJ1-3, with D maybe TRBD1 (5 bases). Germline values: CDR1 WSHSY, CDR2 SAAADI. The V end lost 8 bases, the J end lost 4 bases, and 12 bases lay between the germline ends. The CDR3 extends over 13 amino acids. The CDR3 sequence: CASQRGWGNTIYF. The CDR3 DNA reads TGCGCCAGCCAAAGGGGCTGGGGAAACACCATATATTTT.

This rearrangement joins TRBV28 to TRBJ1-3; D is unclear. CDR1 is MDHEN and CDR2 is SYDVKM in the germline V gene. Trimming cost V 3 bases and J 0 bases, with 12 bases left between them. CDR3 length: 16 amino acids. CDR3 region: CASSFSPRSSGNTIYF. DNA of the CDR3: TGTGCCAGCAGTTTTTCGCCGAGAAGCTCTGGAAACACCATATATTTT.

This chain links TRBV9 with TRBJ2-7, with D perhaps matching TRBD1 (6 bases). Germline values: CDR1 SGDLS, CDR2 YYNGEE. This CDR3 has 15 amino acids. Deletions cut 0 bases from V and 2 bases from J, with 12 bases between. The CDR3: CASSVEDRPTYEQYF. CDR3 nucleotide sequence: TGTGCCAGCAGCGTAGAAGACAGGCCTACCTACGAGCAGTACTTC.

This clone was seen just once. This chain connects TRBV12-3 or TRBV12-4 to TRBJ1-2; D is uncertain. The CDR3 covers 13 residues. V was shortened by 2 bases and J by 6 bases, with 10 bases between the two germline ends. Here the CDR3 DNA reads TGTGCCAGCAGTTTAATGTCGTCCGATGGCTACACCTTC. It specifies CASSLMSSDGYTF.

The V call is TRBV30, the J call TRBJ2-2; TRBD1 matches at 10 bases. Germline lookup yields CDR1 GTSNPN and CDR2 SVGIG (reference sequence). The V segment lost 6 bases and the J segment 7 bases; nucleotides outside the gene matches: 5. This CDR3 is built from 13 residues. The CDR3 coding sequence is TGTGCCTGTCCGGGACAGGGGATCGGGGAGCTGTTTTTT. It is translated as CACPGQGIGELFF.

The V call is TRBV4-1, the J call TRBJ2-5; 7 bases map to TRBD2. V shed 2 bases, J shed 4 bases, and the junction held 7 bases outside the gene matches. The V gene's germline CDR1 is MGHRA and CDR2 YSYEKL. CDR3 size: 15 residues. The CDR3 protein is CASSQLGRERETQYF. The CDR3 DNA is TGCGCCAGCAGCCAACTGGGGCGGGAGAGAGAGACCCAGTACTTC.

This clone was observed a single time. The chain recombines TRBV18 with TRBJ2-1; D is uncertain. V lost 4 bases and J lost 4, with 8 bases in between. The CDR3 extends over 13 amino acids. Germline V gene sequence: CDR1 KGHSH, CDR2 LQKENI. As DNA, the CDR3 is TGTGCCAGCTCACTTACAGAGTACAATGAGCAGTTCTTC. Amino acids: CASSLTEYNEQFF.

J is TRBJ1-1 and V is TRBV3-1 (or the pseudogene TRBV3-2); 8 bases are shared with TRBD1. Germline trimming cut 4 bases from V and 1 base from J; bases unmatched to any gene: 5. The germline V gene encodes CDR1 LGHDT and CDR2 YNNKEL (reference sequence). The CDR3 has 15 amino acids. The CDR3: CASSPTGVRNTEAFF. DNA for the CDR3: TGTGCCAGCAGCCCGACAGGGGTCAGGAACACTGAAGCTTTCTTT.